This T cell receptor beta chain emerged from a study of chemoradiotherapy in HPV16-positive cancers. From germline, CDR1 is MGHRA and CDR2 YSYEKL. V was pared by 0 bases and J by 9 bases, with 13 bases of the junction left unmatched. CDR3 size: 17 residues. Method: immunoSEQ multiplex PCR; TCRdb's copy keeps in-frame clones and lacks some. The sample lists around 5,000 clones; more than 80% were seen once. This clone has a single count. The source material was tumor tissue, sampled from a patient who underwent chemoradiotherapy. This receptor was obtained from a human donor with HPV-associated anogenital cancer. This sequence joins TRBV4-1 and TRBJ2-7; 11 bases align to TRBD1. The chain's CDR3 is CASSQDWPGQGGPWQYF. The CDR3 DNA reads TGCGCCAGCAGCCAAGATTGGCCGGGACAGGGGGGACCTTGGCAGTACTTC.